The 5 T cell receptor beta chains listed next were all sequenced from one sample in a study of human T cells and chemical hapten exposure. Time point given: pre-sensitization, week 0. Specified treatment: therapeutic diphenylcyclopropenone sensitization with weekly scalp DPC. Via MiXCR, TCRdb re-called the RACE reads, giving one row per CDR3 protein. This table holds 250,000 to 300,000 distinct CDR3 sequences, just under 8% found once. The sample here was whole blood, taken in connection with sensitization to the hapten diphenylcyclopropenone (DPC). The receptors derive from a man younger than 35 with alopecia areata. Some clones in this sample may be carry-over from other donors' samples.

The sample holds a few counts of this clonotype. This sequence joins TRBV11-2 and TRBJ2-1; 12 bases match TRBD2. The trim removed 3 bases at V and 5 bases at J, leaving 2 bases unmatched. The CDR3 contains 15 residues. CDR1 is SGHAT, CDR2 FQNNGV, per germline. The CDR3 coding sequence is TGTGCCAGCAGCTTTGGACTAGCGGGGAACAATGAGCAGTTCTTC. It encodes CASSFGLAGNNEQFF.

The sample holds a few counts of this clonotype. V gene TRBV29-1 combines with J gene TRBJ2-1; 11 bases agree with TRBD1. Germline V gene sequence: CDR1 SQVTM, CDR2 ANQGSEA. The junction had 2 bases not matched to a gene; V was cut back by 7 bases and J by 3 bases. CDR3 length equals 13 residues. CDR3 in amino acids: CSGGTGGYNEQFF. DNA for the CDR3: TGCAGCGGCGGGACAGGGGGCTACAATGAGCAGTTCTTC.

CDR3 coding DNA: TGTGCCAGCAGTTTAGGGGGCAGCATCAATCAGCCCCAGCATTTT. Translation gives CASSLGGSINQPQHF. The chain employs TRBV12-3 or TRBV12-4 and TRBJ1-5; possible D gene TRBD1, 5 bases. The V gene lost 1 base and the J gene lost 3 bases, with 10 bases spanning the gap. CDR3 length: 15 amino acids.

This clonotype was detected ten times or more. The V call is TRBV29-1, the J call TRBJ1-1; TRBD1 aligns across 10 bases. CDR1 is SQVTM and CDR2 is ANQGSEA in the germline V gene. J gave up 3 bases and V 7 bases, and 5 bases lay outside the gene matches. This CDR3 is 13 amino acids long. This CDR3 is CSATTGGYTEAFF. CDR3 coding DNA: TGCAGCGCTACGACAGGGGGCTACACTGAAGCTTTCTTT.

This clonotype was observed at least ten times. The rearrangement joins TRBV4-3 to TRBJ2-3; 9 nucleotides match TRBD2. The CDR3 is made up of 16 amino acids. The germline V gene has CDR1 LGHNA and CDR2 YSLEER. The V and J ends lost 0 bases and 4 bases, in that order; junction bases with no gene match: 5. The CDR3 reads CASSQDLGGGADTQYF. CDR3 sequence (DNA): TGCGCCAGCAGCCAAGATCTAGGCGGGGGGGCAGATACGCAGTATTTT.